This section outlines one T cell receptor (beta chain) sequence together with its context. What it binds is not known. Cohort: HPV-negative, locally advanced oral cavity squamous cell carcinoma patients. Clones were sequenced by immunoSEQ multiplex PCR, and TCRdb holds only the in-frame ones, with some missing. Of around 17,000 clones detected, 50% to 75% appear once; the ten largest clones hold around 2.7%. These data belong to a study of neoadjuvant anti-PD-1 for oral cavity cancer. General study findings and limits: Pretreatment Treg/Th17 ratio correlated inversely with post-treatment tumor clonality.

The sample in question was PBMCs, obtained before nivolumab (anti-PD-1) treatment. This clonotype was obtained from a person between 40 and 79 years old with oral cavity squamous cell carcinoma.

This CDR3 reads CASSRGGQLVETQYF. CDR3 in DNA: TGTGCCAGTAGTCGGGGGGGCCAGTTAGTAGAGACCCAGTACTTC. This chain uses TRBV19 with TRBJ2-5, with TRBD2 matching over 8 bases. V dropped 5 bases and J dropped 4; count of bases not matched to a gene: 9. The CDR3 is 15 amino acids. The germline gives CDR1 LNHDA, CDR2 SQIVND (reference sequence).